A selection of T cell receptor beta chains follows, all from one sample in a study of blood T cell repertoires in COVID-19. The table came from immunoSEQ multiplex PCR; TCRdb's copy has only in-frame clones and leaves some out. The data contain fewer than 350,000 clones, approximately 85% of them seen just once; the ten biggest clones take up around 6.9%. The material sequenced was peripheral blood. The receptor source for this set is a human donor in a cohort sampled during active COVID-19. Both conserved end residues are part of each CDR3. Each record gives: D gene, clone size, V gene, J gene, CDR3 protein, CDR3 DNA. A D gene is named only where the DNA matches it firmly. Clone size is stated in some rows and not others, as once, few, many or a class when expanded.

TRBD2	-	TRBV9	TRBJ2-3	CASSVARIAGYGDTQYF	TGTGCCAGCAGCGTAGCTAGGATAGCGGGGTATGGAGATACGCAGTATTTT
-	-	TRBV5-1	TRBJ1-3	CASSLARGGGNTIYF	TGCGCCAGCAGCTTGGCCCGGGGGGGTGGAAACACCATATATTTT
-	-	TRBV3-1/TRBV3-2	TRBJ1-3	CASSPDTSSGNTIYF	TGTGCCAGCAGCCCCGACACCTCCTCTGGAAACACCATATATTTT
-	-	TRBV5-1	TRBJ1-2	CASSLPRADGYTF	TGCGCCAGCAGCTTGCCCAGGGCAGATGGCTACACCTTC
-	few	TRBV15	TRBJ2-7	CATSVRQSYEQYF	TGTGCCACCAGCGTCCGACAGTCCTACGAGCAGTACTTC
TRBD2	few	TRBV11-2	TRBJ2-7	CASKLGGSEQYF	TGTGCCAGCAAACTAGGCGGGAGCGAGCAGTACTTC
-	-	TRBV11-2	TRBJ2-7	CASSPGYEQYF	TGTGCCAGCAGCCCCGGTTACGAGCAGTACTTC
-	-	TRBV25-1	TRBJ2-7	CATGRNPLAETYEQYF	TGTGCCACTGGACGGAATCCATTAGCGGAAACCTACGAGCAGTACTTC
-	-	TRBV11-3	TRBJ2-7	CASSSGHSYEQYF	TGTGCCAGCAGCTCTGGACATTCCTACGAGCAGTACTTC
-	-	TRBV5-5	TRBJ1-6	CASSLAVSNLNSPLHF	TGTGCCAGCAGCTTGGCAGTTTCGAACCTGAATTCACCCCTCCACTTT
TRBD1	-	TRBV24-1	TRBJ1-5	CATSDYRGGPQHF	TGTGCCACCAGTGATTACAGGGGAGGGCCCCAGCATTTT
TRBD1	-	TRBV7-9	TRBJ1-1	CATSGRGREAFF	TGTGCCACTTCAGGCAGGGGGCGCGAAGCTTTCTTT
TRBD1	-	TRBV19	TRBJ1-3	CASRRQGGNRQGGNTIYF	TGTGCCAGTAGGAGGCAAGGAGGGAACAGACAGGGAGGAAACACCATATATTTT
-	-	TRBV7-3	TRBJ1-2	CASSLTPGPYGYTF	TGTGCCAGCAGCTTAACTCCTGGGCCCTATGGCTACACCTTC
TRBD1	-	TRBV10-3	TRBJ1-2	CAISESGTARGYTF	TGTGCCATCAGTGAGTCGGGGACAGCGCGTGGCTACACCTTC
TRBD1	-	TRBV5-1	TRBJ2-3	CASSSSGQRYLTSTDTQYF	TGCGCCAGCAGCTCGTCGGGACAGCGATACCTTACGAGCACAGATACGCAGTATTTT
-	-	TRBV3-1/TRBV3-2	TRBJ2-7	CASSQTSFNEQYF	TGTGCCAGCAGCCAAACTAGCTTCAACGAGCAGTACTTC
TRBD2	-	TRBV6-1	TRBJ2-3	CASSEVVSGSDTQYF	TGTGCCAGCAGTGAAGTGGTTAGCGGGTCAGATACGCAGTATTTT
-	-	TRBV27	TRBJ1-1	CASSLASGAEAFF	TGTGCCAGCAGTTTGGCGTCGGGAGCTGAAGCTTTCTTT
-	-	TRBV6-5	TRBJ1-4	CASTTVTANEKLFF	TGTGCCAGCACCACGGTGACAGCTAATGAAAAACTGTTTTTT
-	-	TRBV5-1	TRBJ1-6	CASSLGSWENNSPLHF	TGCGCCAGCAGCTTGGGAAGTTGGGAGAATAATTCACCCCTCCACTTT
TRBD1	-	TRBV30	TRBJ1-6	CACFQGEVNSPLHF	TGTGCCTGTTTTCAGGGGGAGGTCAATTCACCCCTCCACTTT
TRBD1	-	TRBV5-1	TRBJ2-2	CASSSYGTGGTGELFF	TGCGCCAGCAGCTCCTACGGGACAGGGGGCACCGGGGAGCTGTTTTTT
-	-	TRBV25-1	TRBJ1-1	CASSEIRTGTNTEAFF	TGTGCCAGCAGTGAAATTCGAACAGGGACGAACACTGAAGCTTTCTTT
-	once	TRBV18	TRBJ1-1	CASSLSEALNTEAFF	TGTGCCAGCTCCCTCAGCGAGGCTCTGAACACTGAAGCTTTCTTT
-	-	TRBV27	TRBJ1-2	CASSQTLNYGYTF	TGTGCCAGCAGTCAAACTTTGAACTATGGCTACACCTTC
-	-	TRBV30	TRBJ1-1	CAWSVRQDIEAFF	TGTGCCTGGAGTGTACGACAGGACATTGAAGCTTTCTTT
-	few	TRBV4-2	TRBJ1-2	CASSQDRGGYTF	TGTGCCAGCAGCCAAGATCGGGGGGGCTACACCTTC
TRBD2	-	TRBV6-2/TRBV6-3	TRBJ2-7	CASSSRGSGGLMAYEQYF	TGTGCCAGCAGTTCCCGAGGTAGCGGGGGGCTGATGGCTTACGAGCAGTACTTC
-	-	TRBV11-2	TRBJ1-2	CASSPGGYGYTF	TGTGCCAGCAGCCCGGGGGGTTATGGCTACACCTTC
-	-	TRBV6-1	TRBJ1-6	CASSEGWRGQANSPLHF	TGTGCCAGCAGTGAAGGGTGGAGGGGCCAGGCCAATTCACCCCTCCACTTT
-	-	TRBV25-1	TRBJ2-6	CASLGAGSLSGANVLTF	TGTGCCAGCCTAGGTGCAGGGTCACTCTCTGGGGCCAACGTCCTGACTTTC
-	-	TRBV27	TRBJ1-1	CASSLFRGWTTEAFF	TGTGCCAGCAGTTTATTCAGGGGATGGACCACTGAAGCTTTCTTT
-	-	TRBV7-9	TRBJ1-2	CASSLVGEDYGYTF	TGTGCCAGCAGCTTAGTAGGGGAAGACTATGGCTACACCTTC
-	once	TRBV3-1/TRBV3-2	TRBJ1-2	CASSHYRDYGYTF	TGTGCCAGCAGCCACTACAGGGACTATGGCTACACCTTC
-	-	TRBV7-9	TRBJ2-3	CASWDTHTDTQYF	TGTGCCAGTTGGGACACACACACAGATACGCAGTATTTT
TRBD1	-	TRBV2	TRBJ2-5	CASRDRGLGETQYF	TGTGCCAGCAGAGACAGGGGGCTCGGGGAGACCCAGTACTTC
-	few	TRBV6-1	TRBJ2-2	CASSELGAGELFF	TGTGCCAGCAGTGAATTAGGGGCCGGGGAGCTGTTTTTT
-	-	TRBV6-5	TRBJ1-1	CASSRNTEAFF	TGTGCCAGCAGCCGTAACACTGAAGCTTTCTTT
-	-	TRBV9	TRBJ2-7	CASSVGGDATYEQYF	TGTGCCAGCAGCGTAGGGGGGGACGCAACCTACGAGCAGTACTTC
TRBD1	-	TRBV10-2	TRBJ2-7	CASAGTDLFYEQYF	TGCGCCAGCGCTGGGACAGACCTTTTCTACGAGCAGTACTTC
TRBD1	-	TRBV5-1	TRBJ2-1	CASSSTRQGANNEQFF	TGCGCCAGCAGCTCCACCAGACAGGGGGCGAACAATGAGCAGTTCTTC
TRBD1	-	TRBV2	TRBJ1-5	CASSEVRTGVQPQHF	TGTGCCAGCAGTGAAGTCCGGACAGGGGTGCAGCCCCAGCATTTT
-	-	TRBV10-1	TRBJ1-2	CASSAGGVGYTF	TGCGCCAGCAGTGCCGGGGGTGTTGGCTACACCTTC
TRBD1	-	TRBV10-2	TRBJ1-2	CASSPTGDTGYTF	TGCGCCAGCAGTCCCACAGGGGATACTGGCTACACCTTC
TRBD2	-	TRBV18	TRBJ2-3	CASSPSSGGADTQYF	TGTGCCAGCTCACCATCCAGCGGGGGGGCCGATACGCAGTATTTT
-	-	TRBV6-4	TRBJ1-1	CASSDKQGRLTEAFF	TGTGCCAGCAGTGACAAACAGGGAAGGCTCACTGAAGCTTTCTTT
-	-	TRBV29-1	TRBJ1-3	CSVEAQTVSSGNTIYF	TGCAGCGTTGAAGCCCAAACAGTGAGCTCTGGAAACACCATATATTTT
TRBD2	once	TRBV6-4	TRBJ2-1	CASSETSGGHNEQFF	TGTGCCAGCAGTGAGACTAGCGGGGGGCACAATGAGCAGTTCTTC
-	few	TRBV7-9	TRBJ1-2	CASTRGEGSYGYTF	TGTGCCAGCACCCGAGGCGAGGGCTCATATGGCTACACCTTC
TRBD1	-	TRBV5-1	TRBJ2-7	CASSRQGFGNEQYF	TGCGCCAGCAGCCGACAGGGGTTTGGGAACGAGCAGTACTTC
-	-	TRBV2	TRBJ1-5	CASGAVPQHF	TGTGCCAGCGGTGCTGTGCCCCAGCATTTT
-	-	TRBV7-2	TRBJ1-5	CASSLTTNQPQHF	TGTGCCAGCAGCTTAACTACTAATCAGCCCCAGCATTTT
-	-	TRBV29-1	TRBJ1-1	CSAQGRAEAFF	TGCAGCGCCCAGGGGCGCGCTGAAGCTTTCTTT